This T cell receptor (beta chain) was observed in a study of blood T cell repertoires in COVID-19. Study summary: Sources were T cells, B-cell-depleted T cells, or PBMCs; the material itself was cDNA or gDNA.

As originally analysed: Nucleated cell number was recorded as an estimate derived from reference gene primer amplification. The assay was immunoSEQ multiplex PCR, and TCRdb's table has in-frame clones only and misses some. V and J calls and clone size are as listed in that table; D and trimming were resolved from the DNA. The sample holds 150,000 to 200,000 clones, 85% to 90% seen once. The TCR was taken from a woman between 65 and 79 years old with COVID-19, enrolled during active disease. The material sequenced was peripheral blood.

The CDR3 nucleotides read TGTGCCACCAGTGAGCCAGGGGGCAGTGAGCAGTTCTTC. Translated, it gives CATSEPGGSEQFF. The genes are TRBV24-1 and TRBJ2-1; TRBD1 matches 8 bases. This CDR3 spans 13 amino acids. The junction had 4 bases not matched to a gene; V was cut back by 4 bases and J by 9 bases. Germline V gene sequence: CDR1 KGHDR, CDR2 SFDVKD.